Listed here are 10 T cell receptor beta chains from one sample, sequenced in a study of blood T cell repertoires in COVID-19. The protocol was immunoSEQ multiplex PCR, while the TCRdb copy is restricted to in-frame clones and leaves out a portion. The table lists over 150,000 clones, 88% of them singletons, with around 17% in the top ten. What was sequenced was peripheral blood. Source of these receptors: a man in his forties or fifties with COVID-19, enrolled during active disease.

The rearrangement joins TRBV20-1 to TRBJ2-7, with 8 bases that match TRBD1. V dropped 3 bases and J dropped 3; count of bases not matched to a gene: 10. Germline V gene lookup returns CDR1 DFQATT and CDR2 SNEGSKA (reference sequence). CDR3 size: 15 residues. The CDR3 DNA is TGCAGTGCTAGTCCTCAGGGGGCCCCGGGCTACGAGCAGTACTTC. Protein product: CSASPQGAPGYEQYF.

V and J are TRBV24-1 and TRBJ2-6; 7 bases are shared with TRBD1. This CDR3 comprises 17 residues. Germline V gene data show CDR1 as KGHDR and CDR2 as SFDVKD. After removal of 3 bases from V and 0 bases from J, the junction contained 4 bases not matched to a gene. The CDR3 here is CATSDRDSRSGANVLTF. The CDR3 nucleotides read TGTGCCACCAGTGATCGGGACAGCCGCTCTGGGGCCAACGTCCTGACTTTC.

J is TRBJ2-2 and V is TRBV9; 9 nucleotides line up with TRBD2. Trimming removed 3 bases from V and 3 bases from J; junction bases left unmatched: 6. This CDR3 has 16 amino acids. Germline CDR1 is SGDLS and CDR2 is YYNGEE. In nucleotides, the CDR3 is TGTGCCAGCAGCGGACCGCCTAGCGGGGACACCGGGGAGCTGTTTTTT. It yields the protein CASSGPPSGDTGELFF.

The chain employs TRBV6-5 and TRBJ2-3; TRBD1 agrees at 7 bases. V lost 6 bases, J lost 0 bases, and 6 bases stayed unmatched. The CDR3 loop spans 15 amino acids. Germline V gives CDR1 MNHEY, CDR2 SVGAGI. The CDR3 nucleotides read TGTGCCAGCAGCCCCACAGGGGTGAGCACAGATACGCAGTATTTT. This sequence encodes CASSPTGVSTDTQYF.

The chain recombines TRBV7-3 with TRBJ2-2, with 8 bases fitting TRBD2. CDR1 is SGHTA and CDR2 is FQGTGA in the germline V gene. The CDR3 contains 14 residues. V shed 6 bases, J shed 2 bases, and the junction held 2 bases outside the gene matches. The CDR3 loop reads CASRTSGNTGELFF. The CDR3 nucleotides are TGTGCCAGCAGAACTAGCGGCAACACCGGGGAGCTGTTTTTT.

The chain employs TRBV7-8 and TRBJ2-7; 8 bases fit TRBD2. With V trimmed by 5 bases and J by 3 bases, 9 bases remained unmatched. Germline V lookup: CDR1 SGHVS, CDR2 FQNEAQ. The CDR3 totals 15 residues. CDR3 region: CASSPMTSEVYEQYF. The CDR3 DNA follows: TGTGCCAGCAGCCCGATGACTAGCGAGGTCTACGAGCAGTACTTC.

This clone was detected only a few times. This chain joins TRBV6-5 and TRBJ1-6; D call uncertain. Germline loops: CDR1 MNHEY, CDR2 SVGAGI. The V gene lost 6 bases and the J gene lost 9 bases, with 18 bases spanning the gap. The CDR3 is 15 residues long. CDR3 DNA sequence: TGTGCCAGCAGCACCAACTCAGGCCTGGGTTCACCCCTCCACTTT. It translates to CASSTNSGLGSPLHF.

This chain connects TRBV12-3 or TRBV12-4 to TRBJ1-2; D remains unclear. V dropped 1 base and J dropped 4 bases, with 7 bases sitting between them. The CDR3 contains 13 residues. This CDR3 reads CASSLGHLYGYTF. In nucleotides, the CDR3 is TGTGCCAGCAGTTTAGGGCACCTCTATGGCTACACCTTC.

The CDR3 sequence: CASSYAPGMQTDTQYF. CDR3 nucleotide sequence: TGTGCCAGCAGTTACGCCCCAGGGATGCAGACAGATACGCAGTATTTT. The chain has TRBV6-5 and TRBJ2-3; D possibly corresponds to TRBD1 (5 bases). V was shortened by 2 bases and J by 3 bases, with 15 bases between the two germline ends. Germline assignment: CDR1 MNHEY and CDR2 SVGAGI. The length of the CDR3 is 16 residues.

The gene calls are TRBV6-2 or TRBV6-3 and TRBJ1-5, with a possible D match to TRBD1 (5 bases). This CDR3 is built from 15 residues. Trimming shortened V by 1 base and J by 9 bases, and 16 bases separated the two germline ends. CDR1 MNHEY and CDR2 SVGEGT come from the germline V gene. DNA of the CDR3: TGTGCCAGCAGTTACTTCAGGGCTTCCCAGGGGCCCCAGCATTTT. It encodes CASSYFRASQGPQHF.